This T cell receptor beta chain was recovered during a study of identifying expanded T cells in peripheral blood. The study, taken as a whole, reports: Roughly two-week clone count variance significantly increased as total template count grew. Over around two and four weeks, about 16 and 19 clones changed, versus approximately 1.2 between replicates.

About this clone: The antigen remains undetermined.

Germline assignment: CDR1 KGHSH and CDR2 LQKENI. V was clipped by 2 bases and J by 5 bases, with 18 bases between them. This CDR3 contains 16 residues. No infections or other immune events were documented during collection. Sequenced by immunoSEQ multiplex PCR; TCRdb stores in-frame clones only, minus some. Of around 90,000 clones detected, approximately 88% appear once; the ten largest clones hold 4%. Sequences were obtained from blood. V usage is TRBV18 and J usage is TRBJ1-2, with D perhaps TRBD1 (6 bases). The origin of this receptor is a person aged 18 to 75 in good health. The CDR3 coding sequence is TGTGCCAGCTCACCATGGATGACGGGCACAGGGTATGGCTACACCTTC. It is translated as CASSPWMTGTGYGYTF.